A selection of T cell receptor beta chains follows, all from one sample in a study of blood T cells in healthy people across ages. TCRdb analysed the 5' RACE reads with MiXCR anew, one entry per CDR3 protein. Of about 640,000 distinct CDR3 sequences listed, roughly 58% are singletons. Sequenced sample: blood. The receptors come from a man in his sixties in good health. CDR3s include the opening cysteine and the closing phenylalanine or tryptophan. The D gene is left open where the match is weak. Rows may omit the clone size; those that give it use once, few, many or a size class.

TRBD2	TRBJ2-7	NA	TRBV27	14	TGTGCCAGCAGTCTCGGACGGGGGGTCGACAAGCAGTACTTC	CASSLGRGVDKQYF
NA	TRBJ2-1	NA	TRBV3-1	15	TGTGCCAGCAGCCAAGATCGGCAGGGGAGGAGGGAGCAGTTCTTC	CASSQDRQGRREQFF
TRBD1	TRBJ1-2	NA	TRBV10-3	14	TGTGCCATCAGGGGGACAGGGGATGGCTATGGCTACACCTTC	CAIRGTGDGYGYTF
NA	TRBJ2-7	NA	TRBV6-2/TRBV6-3	15	TGTGCCAGCAGTAGAGATGGTTCGGGCAACTACGAGCAGTACTTC	CASSRDGSGNYEQYF
TRBD1	TRBJ1-2	NA	TRBV5-1	12	TGCGCCAGCAGCGATGGGACAGAGCTCTACACCTTC	CASSDGTELYTF
NA	TRBJ2-3	few	TRBV12-3/TRBV12-4	14	TGTGCCAGCAGTTTCAGAGTGGGCGGAGATGTGGAATATTTT	CASSFRVGGDVEYF
TRBD1	TRBJ2-7	NA	TRBV20-1	13	TGCAGTACTAACGCACCGACAGGGAACGAGCAGTACTTC	CSTNAPTGNEQYF
NA	TRBJ2-3	NA	TRBV5-8	17	TGTGCCAGCAGCTTAGGCCTCAGGACCTTCCACACAGATACGCAGTATTTT	CASSLGLRTFHTDTQYF
NA	TRBJ1-1	NA	TRBV3-1	15	TGTGCCAGCAGCCAAGATCTTGGGGGGAACACTGAAGCTTTCTTT	CASSQDLGGNTEAFF
NA	TRBJ1-2	NA	TRBV7-2	13	TGTGCCAGCAGCGGATACCAGGGGTATGGCTACACCTTC	CASSGYQGYGYTF
NA	TRBJ2-7	NA	TRBV7-9	13	TGTGCCAGCAGCCTGCCTGCAGCCCACGAGCAGTACTTC	CASSLPAAHEQYF
NA	TRBJ2-7	few	TRBV6-5	14	TGTGCCAGCAGTCGGGGCGCGACGGCCTACGAGCAGTACTTC	CASSRGATAYEQYF
TRBD2	TRBJ2-1	few	TRBV6-2/TRBV6-3	15	TGTGCCAGCAGTTCCTTCCGCGGGGGGGCATCTGAGCAGTTCTTC	CASSSFRGGASEQFF
NA	TRBJ2-5	once	TRBV6-2/TRBV6-3	15	TGTGCCAGCAGCCCCCCGGGGAGGGGGGAAGAGACCCAGTACTTC	CASSPPGRGEETQYF
NA	TRBJ2-1	NA	TRBV29-1	13	TGCAGCGTTGAGGGGAGAGTTTACAATGAGCAGTTCTTC	CSVEGRVYNEQFF
NA	TRBJ2-7	NA	TRBV6-5	15	TGTGCCAGCAGCCCCGGGGCCTTAGCGAACTACGAGCAGTACTTC	CASSPGALANYEQYF
NA	TRBJ2-1	NA	TRBV5-6	13	TGTGCCAGCAGCTCACTGACTCGGGAAGAGCAGTTCTTC	CASSSLTREEQFF
TRBD1	TRBJ1-2	once	TRBV6-5	13	TGTGCCAGCAGTTCGACAGGGGGCATTGGCTACACCTTC	CASSSTGGIGYTF
NA	TRBJ2-1	few	TRBV6-1	16	TGTGCTAGCATGGTCAGGGGGGGCAGATCCTACAATGAGCAGTTCTTC	CASMVRGGRSYNEQFF
NA	TRBJ2-2	NA	TRBV7-2	14	TGTGCCAGCAGCTTAGCGGCGGGTGCCGGGGAGCTGTTTTTT	CASSLAAGAGELFF
TRBD2	TRBJ2-1	NA	TRBV20-1	14	TGCAGTGCCAAACTAGCGGGGGGGTACGGTGAGCAGTTCTTC	CSAKLAGGYGEQFF
NA	TRBJ1-2	few	TRBV20-1	13	TGCAGTGCTAGTCTTCCGGTCTTGGGTGGCTACACCTTC	CSASLPVLGGYTF
TRBD2	TRBJ2-3	NA	TRBV4-2	16	TGTGCCAGCAGCCAATCCGGACTAGCTGGGACAGATACGCAGTATTTT	CASSQSGLAGTDTQYF
NA	TRBJ1-1	NA	TRBV4-1	15	TGCGCCAGCAGCCATGCCGACAGGTTGAACGCTGAAGCTTTCTTT	CASSHADRLNAEAFF
NA	TRBJ2-1	few	TRBV5-6	13	TGTGCCCCGGCGTGTGGTACTTTGAATGAGCAGTTCTTC	CAPACGTLNEQFF
TRBD1	TRBJ1-2	NA	TRBV29-1	13	TGCAGCGTCGAAATAACAGGGGTTGGCGGCTACACCTTC	CSVEITGVGGYTF
NA	TRBJ1-2	NA	TRBV15	14	TGTGCCACCAGCAGAGGTGAGGGATCTTATGGCTACACCTTC	CATSRGEGSYGYTF
NA	TRBJ2-4	few	TRBV4-1	18	TGCGCCAGCAGCCAAGGGACGGTCAGGGGATTTTCCAAAAACATTCAGTACTTC	CASSQGTVRGFSKNIQYF
TRBD2	TRBJ2-1	NA	TRBV4-2	16	TGTGCCAGCAGCCAAGATCATCAGCGAGTCGGGGGGACCCAGTTCTTC	CASSQDHQRVGGTQFF
TRBD2	TRBJ2-5	NA	TRBV20-1	14	TGCAGTGCTAGAGGGACTAGCGGGGGAGAGACCCAGTACTTC	CSARGTSGGETQYF
NA	TRBJ2-5	NA	TRBV7-9	14	TGTGCCAGCAGCTATATGGACTTTCAAGAGACCCAGTACTTC	CASSYMDFQETQYF
NA	TRBJ2-3	once	TRBV6-1	11	TGTGCCAGCCCAAGCTCAGATACGCAGTATTTT	CASPSSDTQYF
TRBD1	TRBJ2-1	NA	TRBV10-3	15	TGTGCCATCAGTGATCACGGGACAGGGGACAATGAGCAGTTCTTC	CAISDHGTGDNEQFF
NA	TRBJ1-2	NA	TRBV3-1	15	TGTGCCAGCAGCCAAATGGACACGGGTAACTATGGCTACACCTTC	CASSQMDTGNYGYTF
NA	TRBJ2-1	NA	TRBV2	13	TGTGCCTCGGCCTCGGACTCCTACAATGAGCAGTTCTTC	CASASDSYNEQFF
NA	TRBJ1-2	NA	TRBV20-1	14	TGCAGTGCTAGATCACAGGGACCTTCTGAGGGCTACACCTTC	CSARSQGPSEGYTF
NA	TRBJ2-3	NA	TRBV29-1	13	TGCAGCGTTGATAGTGGGGCAGCAGATACGCAGTATTTT	CSVDSGAADTQYF
NA	TRBJ1-5	NA	TRBV2	15	TGTGCCAGCAGTGAAAGCGGGGGTGACAATCAGCCCCAGCATTTT	CASSESGGDNQPQHF
TRBD1	TRBJ2-7	NA	TRBV10-3	15	TGTGCCATCAGTGAGTTAGGGACAGGGTCCCACGAGCAGTACTTC	CAISELGTGSHEQYF
TRBD1	TRBJ1-2	NA	TRBV15	15	TGTGCCACCAGCAGAGATAGGGACAGGACCTATGGCTACACCTTC	CATSRDRDRTYGYTF
TRBD1	TRBJ1-4	NA	TRBV3-1	15	TGTGCCAGCAGCCAGCAGGGGGCCATGAATGAAAAACTGTTTTTT	CASSQQGAMNEKLFF
TRBD2	TRBJ2-5	NA	TRBV6-2/TRBV6-3	18	TGTGCCAGCAGTACCGGGACTAGCGGGGGCGTCTTCCAAGAGACCCAGTACTTC	CASSTGTSGGVFQETQYF
NA	TRBJ2-1	NA	TRBV28	13	TGTGCCAGCCAAGGATACTCCTACAATGTGCAGTTCTTC	CASQGYSYNVQFF
NA	TRBJ1-1	NA	TRBV6-1	14	TGTGCCATTCGGACGAGGGGACGGAGCACTGAAGCTTTCTTT	CAIRTRGRSTEAFF
TRBD2	TRBJ2-1	NA	TRBV9	15	TGTGCCAGCAAGCGGGAAGCGGGAACCTACAATGAGCAGTTCTTC	CASKREAGTYNEQFF
NA	TRBJ2-5	NA	TRBV2	16	TGTGCCAGCAGTCTACGGGGGAGGGGGGCCCAAGAGACCCAGTACTTC	CASSLRGRGAQETQYF
TRBD2	TRBJ2-1	NA	TRBV20-1	16	TGCAGTGCTACTTCCGGGACTAGCGGGGGGGTCAATGAGCAGTTCTTC	CSATSGTSGGVNEQFF
NA	TRBJ2-1	NA	TRBV5-6	16	TGTGCCAGCAGCTTGTACAGGTCCGTGGCCTACAATGAGCAGTTCTTC	CASSLYRSVAYNEQFF
TRBD1	TRBJ2-7	NA	TRBV29-1	15	TGCAGCGTTGCGGTAGACAGGGGGCCGACCTACGAGCAGTACTTC	CSVAVDRGPTYEQYF
TRBD1	TRBJ2-4	NA	TRBV5-6	16	TGTGCCAGCAGCTTGGAGGGGGCTCGCGCCAAAAACATTCAGTACTTC	CASSLEGARAKNIQYF
NA	TRBJ2-7	few	TRBV20-1	11	TGCAGTGCTAGAGCGAGTTTCGAGCAGTACTTC	CSARASFEQYF
NA	TRBJ1-6	NA	TRBV14	14	TGTGCCAGCAGCCAGGAGTACTATAATTCACCCCTCCACTTT	CASSQEYYNSPLHF
NA	TRBJ2-3	many	TRBV7-2	13	TGTGCCAGCAGCGACTCTCTTCAGGACACGCAGTATTTT	CASSDSLQDTQYF